This T cell receptor (beta chain) derives from a study of T cell changes during pregnancy in multiple sclerosis. Some clones are missing from TCRdb's copy, which holds only in-frame ones; the method was immunoSEQ multiplex PCR. This sample carries some 28,000 clones, around 88% of them seen once, and the ten largest clones take about 3.5%. Trimming cost V 7 bases and J 2 bases, with 9 bases left between them. Germline CDR1 and CDR2: ENHRY and SYGVKD. CDR3 length equals 12 residues. The sample was CD4+ T cells from peripheral blood mononuclear cells, taken in the first trimester of pregnancy. This TCR came from a female donor in good health, enrolled as a control in a pregnancy study. The chain combines TRBV10-3 with TRBJ2-7; the D gene is possibly TRBD2 (5 bases). The CDR3 reads CAINTGTYEQYF. CDR3 DNA: TGTGCCATCAACACCGGGACCTACGAGCAGTACTTC.